This TCR beta chain was sequenced for a study of blood T cell repertoires in COVID-19. Study details: The origin of the acute and convalescent COVID-19 samples was the United States, Italy and Spain.

Trimming removed 6 bases from V and 3 bases from J; junction bases left unmatched: 13. Per the germline V gene, CDR1 is WSHSY and CDR2 is SAAADI. CDR3 length: 17 amino acids. TCRdb's copy holds only in-frame clones and misses some; the assay was immunoSEQ multiplex PCR. The sample contains approximately 250,000 clones, roughly 85% of which appear only once. The gene calls are TRBV10-2 and TRBJ2-2; TRBD1 matches 7 bases. Sample: peripheral blood. This clonotype originated in a man aged 25 to 45 who had recovered from COVID-19. The CDR3 sequence is CASRLKRDRLDTGELFF. Here the CDR3 DNA reads TGCGCCAGCAGGTTAAAACGGGACAGATTGGACACCGGGGAGCTGTTTTTT.